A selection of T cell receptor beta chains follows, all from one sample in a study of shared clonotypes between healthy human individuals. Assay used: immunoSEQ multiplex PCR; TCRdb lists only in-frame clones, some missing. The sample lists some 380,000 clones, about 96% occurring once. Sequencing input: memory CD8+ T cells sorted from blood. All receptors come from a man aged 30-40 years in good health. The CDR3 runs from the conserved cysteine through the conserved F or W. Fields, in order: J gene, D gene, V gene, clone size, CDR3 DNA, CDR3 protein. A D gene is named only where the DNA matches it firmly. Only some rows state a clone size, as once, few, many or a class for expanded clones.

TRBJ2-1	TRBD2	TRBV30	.	TGTGCCTGGATCCCCACTAGCGGGAGGGCCCATGAGCAGTTCTTC	CAWIPTSGRAHEQFF
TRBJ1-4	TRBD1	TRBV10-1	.	TGCGCCACCTCGGACAGGGTGGGAGAAAAACTGTTTTTT	CATSDRVGEKLFF
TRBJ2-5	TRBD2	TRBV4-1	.	TGCGCCAGCAGCCAAGTGATTGCGGGAGGTCGCCAAGAGACCCAGTACTTC	CASSQVIAGGRQETQYF
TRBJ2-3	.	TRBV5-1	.	TGCGCCAGCAGTGGGGGCTTCTCAGATACGCAGTATTTT	CASSGGFSDTQYF
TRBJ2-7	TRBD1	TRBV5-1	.	TGCGCCAGCAGCTTGCGCTCGGCTAGCCGACAGGGATCCTACGAGCAGTACTTC	CASSLRSASRQGSYEQYF
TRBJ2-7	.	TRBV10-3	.	TGTGCCATCAGTGAGGGACTGCTAGGGGCCGAGCAGTACTTC	CAISEGLLGAEQYF
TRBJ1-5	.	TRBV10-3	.	TGTGCCATCAGTGAGCTCTTTAGCAATCAGCCCCAGCATTTT	CAISELFSNQPQHF
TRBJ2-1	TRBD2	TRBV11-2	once	TGTGCCAGCAGCCCACGACTAGCAGGGGAGCAGTTCTTC	CASSPRLAGEQFF
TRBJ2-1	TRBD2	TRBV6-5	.	TGTGCCAGCAGCCTCGACCCGACTAGCCGGGATGAGCAGTTCTTC	CASSLDPTSRDEQFF
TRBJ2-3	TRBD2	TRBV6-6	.	TGTGCCAGCGGAGGGGCTAGCGGGAGGGTTTCAGATACGCAGTATTTT	CASGGASGRVSDTQYF
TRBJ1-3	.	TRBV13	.	TGTGCCAGCAGCCTTACAGGGTGGGACTCTGGAAACACCATATATTTT	CASSLTGWDSGNTIYF
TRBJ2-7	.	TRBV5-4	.	TGTGCCAGCAGCTCCCGGGACGAGTCCTACGAGCAGTACTTC	CASSSRDESYEQYF
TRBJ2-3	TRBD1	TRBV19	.	TGTGCCAGTAGTCCCCCAGGACAGGGTACAACAGATACGCAGTATTTT	CASSPPGQGTTDTQYF
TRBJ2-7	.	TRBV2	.	TGTGCCAGCAGTGAAGAAAGCTACGAGCAGTACTTC	CASSEESYEQYF
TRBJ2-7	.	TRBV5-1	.	TGCGCCAGCAGCCCGACGGCCCTCTACGAGCAGTACTTC	CASSPTALYEQYF
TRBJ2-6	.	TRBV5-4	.	TGTGCCAGCTGCCAGGGAGGATCTGGGGCCAACGTCCTGACTTTC	CASCQGGSGANVLTF
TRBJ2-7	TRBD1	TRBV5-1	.	TGCGCCAGCAGCTTGGGGGACAGGGGTTACGAGCAGTACTTC	CASSLGDRGYEQYF
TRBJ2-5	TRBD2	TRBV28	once	TGTGCCAGCAGTCTGCTAGCGGGGGAAGAGACCCAGTACTTC	CASSLLAGEETQYF
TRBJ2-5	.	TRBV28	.	TGTGCCAGCAGTTTCGGCCGCCAAGAGACCCAGTACTTC	CASSFGRQETQYF
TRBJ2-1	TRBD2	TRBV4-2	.	TGTGCCAGCAGCTATAACCCCGGGACTAGCCTCAATGAGCAGTTCTTC	CASSYNPGTSLNEQFF
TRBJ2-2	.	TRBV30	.	TGTGCCCGTAGCGGCACCGGGGAGCTGTTTTTT	CARSGTGELFF
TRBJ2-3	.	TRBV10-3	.	TGTGCCATCAGTGAGTCGTCACGGAACACAGATACGCAGTATTTT	CAISESSRNTDTQYF
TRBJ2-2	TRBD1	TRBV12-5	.	TGTGCTAGTGGACAGGGGTGGGCCGGGGAGCTGTTTTTT	CASGQGWAGELFF
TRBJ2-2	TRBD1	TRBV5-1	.	TGCGCCAGCAGCTCCAAGACAGGGTGGAACACCGGGGAGCTGTTTTTT	CASSSKTGWNTGELFF
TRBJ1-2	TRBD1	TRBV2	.	TGTGCCAGCAGTCAATGGACAGGGGAGAGCTATGGCTACACCTTC	CASSQWTGESYGYTF
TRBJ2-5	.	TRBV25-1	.	TGTGCCAGCAGTGAATATGGCATCCCCAAAGAGACCCAGTACTTC	CASSEYGIPKETQYF
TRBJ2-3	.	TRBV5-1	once	TGCGCCAGCAGACCAGGGGGCACAGATACGCAGTATTTT	CASRPGGTDTQYF
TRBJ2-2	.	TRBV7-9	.	TGTGCCAGCAGGATGGGTCCAAACACCGGGGAGCTGTTTTTT	CASRMGPNTGELFF
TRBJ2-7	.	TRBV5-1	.	TGCGCCAGCAGCTCACGGCCATCAATGGGGCCCTACGAGCAGTACTTC	CASSSRPSMGPYEQYF
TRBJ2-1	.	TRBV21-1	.	TGTGCCAGCAGCACCCAGAGGGGACAGAACTCCTACAATGAGCAGTTCTTC	CASSTQRGQNSYNEQFF
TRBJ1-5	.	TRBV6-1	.	TGTGCCAGCAGTGTACCCCTGATCAATCAGCCCCAGCATTTT	CASSVPLINQPQHF